The 22 T cell receptor beta chains listed next were all sequenced from one sample in a study of blood T cell repertoires in COVID-19. Clones were sequenced by immunoSEQ multiplex PCR, and TCRdb holds only the in-frame ones, with some missing. The sample holds 300,000 or so clones, approximately 88% seen once. The specimen was peripheral blood. These receptors came from a woman aged 25 to 39 who had recovered from COVID-19.

The chain uses TRBV9 and TRBJ1-5; 7 bases line up with TRBD1. After removal of 4 bases from V and 4 bases from J, the junction contained 8 bases not matched to a gene. Germline assignment: CDR1 SGDLS and CDR2 YYNGEE. The CDR3 is made up of 15 amino acids. The CDR3 region has the DNA TGTGCCAGCAGCACACAGGGACAGCTAAATCAGCCCCAGCATTTT. Translated, it gives CASSTQGQLNQPQHF.

CDR3 coding DNA: TGTGCCAGCAGCTTAGCGTACAGGGTAGACCTCCATGGCTACACCTTC. Translating it yields CASSLAYRVDLHGYTF. This chain connects TRBV7-3 to TRBJ1-2; perhaps TRBD1 as D (6 bases). CDR1 is SGHTA, CDR2 FQGTGA, per germline. Deletions cut 2 bases from V and 6 bases from J, with 19 bases between. CDR3 size: 16 residues. Full variable domain (outside the CDR3, taken from reference TRBV7-3 and TRBJ1-2): GAGVSQTPSNKVTEKGKYVELRCDPISGHTALYWYRQSLGQGPEFLIYFQGTGAADDSGLPNDRFFAVRPEGSVSTLKIQRTERGDSAVYLCASSLAYRVDLHGYTFGSGTRLTVV.

This sequence joins TRBV11-2 and TRBJ1-2; D gene unclear. Trimming stripped 4 bases from V and 2 bases from J, with 2 bases between. The CDR3 covers 11 residues. From germline, CDR1 is SGHAT and CDR2 FQNNGV. The CDR3 loop is CASSSNYGYTF. The CDR3 DNA reads TGTGCCAGCAGCTCGAACTATGGCTACACCTTC.

This chain connects TRBV4-1 to TRBJ2-1; 7 nucleotides agree with TRBD2. This CDR3 has 17 residues. Germline trimming cut 0 bases from V and 3 bases from J; bases unmatched to any gene: 8. CDR1 and CDR2 from the germline V gene are MGHRA and YSYEKL. The DNA of the CDR3 is TGCGCCAGCAGCCAAGATCCGGGGAGGGTAAACTACAATGAGCAGTTCTTC. This codes for CASSQDPGRVNYNEQFF.

The V and J genes are TRBV25-1 and TRBJ2-3, with 9 bases fitting TRBD2. Germline CDR1 reads MGHDK; CDR2 reads SYGVNS. With 1 base clipped from V and 1 base from J, the junction kept 3 bases outside the gene matches. This CDR3 spans 16 amino acids. In DNA form, the CDR3 reads TGTGCCAGCAGTGAATTAAAGCGGGGGGGCACAGATACGCAGTATTTT. This translates into CASSELKRGGTDTQYF.

This rearrangement joins TRBV18 to TRBJ1-1, with a possible D match to TRBD1 (6 bases). V lost 2 bases and J lost 3, with 16 bases in between. Germline V CDR1 and CDR2: KGHSH, LQKENI. This CDR3 region has 16 residues. In DNA form, the CDR3 reads TGTGCCAGCTCACCAGCGGGGGCGGGGATGTACACTGAAGCTTTCTTT. Its protein product is CASSPAGAGMYTEAFF.

The CDR3 protein is CASSLVRGTNTGELFF. The CDR3 DNA reads TGTGCCAGCAGCTTGGTGCGGGGGACGAACACCGGGGAGCTGTTTTTT. The chain recombines TRBV5-5 with TRBJ2-2, with TRBD2 identical over 7 bases. This CDR3 has 16 amino acids. The ends lost 0 bases at V and 0 bases at J; junction bases unmatched: 2. Germline values: CDR1 SGHKS, CDR2 YYEKEE (reference sequence).

This clone was recorded only once. The gene calls are TRBV5-1 and TRBJ2-2; 9 bases line up with TRBD2. There are 16 residues in the CDR3. V shed 4 bases, J shed 1 base, and the junction held 5 bases outside the gene matches. Germline V lookup: CDR1 SGHRS, CDR2 YFSETQ. Written as DNA, the CDR3 is TGCGCCAGCAGCCGGAGCGGGGGGTTGAACACCGGGGAGCTGTTTTTT. Encoded protein: CASSRSGGLNTGELFF.

The chain links TRBV7-3 to TRBJ1-1; no clear D. The CDR3 sequence is 13 residues long. Trimming cost V 4 bases and J 4 bases, with 10 bases left between them. Germline CDR1 and CDR2: SGHTA and FQGTGA. Here the CDR3 reads CASSSNIGTEAFF. DNA of the CDR3: TGTGCCAGCAGCTCCAATATCGGCACTGAAGCTTTCTTT.

The chain couples TRBV7-2 to TRBJ2-5, with 7 bases matching TRBD2. Germline CDR1 and CDR2: SGHTA and FQGNSA. The V segment lost 1 base and the J segment 5 bases; nucleotides outside the gene matches: 13. The CDR3 totals 17 residues. The DNA of the CDR3 is TGTGCCAGCAGCTTAGGCGGGGGAAGTCATGTTAGGGAGACCCAGTACTTC. It specifies CASSLGGGSHVRETQYF.

This sequence joins TRBV10-3 and TRBJ1-4; D unresolved. Trimming shortened V by 0 bases and J by 7 bases, and 15 bases separated the two germline ends. The CDR3 contains 16 residues. The germline CDR1 and CDR2 sequences are ENHRY and SYGVKD. CDR3 loop: CAISESWESPGEKLFF. The CDR3 DNA follows: TGTGCCATCAGTGAGTCTTGGGAGTCTCCTGGTGAAAAACTGTTTTTT.

The chain employs TRBV6-5 and TRBJ1-2, with D possibly being TRBD1 (6 bases). Germline-derived CDR1 and CDR2 are MNHEY and SVGAGI. V was trimmed by 7 bases and J by 8 bases, leaving 17 bases between them. This CDR3 spans 13 amino acids. CDR3 protein: CASIGTSFYGYTF. As DNA, the CDR3 is TGTGCCAGCATCGGGACAAGTTTCTACGGCTACACCTTC.

Here the CDR3 reads CASFPDRGQNQPQHF. CDR3 sequence (DNA): TGTGCCAGCTTCCCGGACAGGGGGCAGAACCAGCCCCAGCATTTT. The V and J genes are TRBV2 and TRBJ1-5; 11 nucleotides agree with TRBD1. The CDR3 spans 15 residues. Germline trimming cut 8 bases from V and 7 bases from J; bases unmatched to any gene: 10. CDR1 is SNHLY, CDR2 FYNNEI, per germline.

This clone was recorded once. The chain has TRBV30 and TRBJ1-6; D might be TRBD1 (6 bases). The CDR3 has 15 amino acids. The germline CDR1 and CDR2 sequences are GTSNPN and SVGIG (reference sequence). V lost 0 bases, J lost 7 bases, and 13 bases lay in between. The chain's CDR3 is CAWSVPDRGNSPLHF. The CDR3, as DNA: TGTGCCTGGAGTGTACCCGATAGGGGGAATTCACCCCTCCACTTT.

The chain recombines TRBV5-1 with TRBJ2-3; TRBD2 agrees at 10 bases. The CDR3 sequence is 16 residues long. The germline V gene has CDR1 SGHRS and CDR2 YFSETQ. V shed 0 bases, J shed 4 bases, and the junction held 5 bases outside the gene matches. The CDR3 sequence: CASSLGTSGGADTQYF. The DNA of the CDR3 is TGCGCCAGCAGCTTGGGGACAAGCGGGGGGGCAGATACGCAGTATTTT.

The V gene is TRBV12-5, the J gene TRBJ2-2; a possible D gene is TRBD2 (5 bases). The CDR3 runs 13 residues. Germline values: CDR1 LGHNT, CDR2 FRNRAP. V was cut by 5 bases and J by 7 bases, with 11 bases left in between. The CDR3 DNA reads as TGTGCTAGTGGTAGCGGTCGGGACGGGGAGCTGTTTTTT. Amino acid sequence: CASGSGRDGELFF. The full variable domain, completed using reference TRBV12-5 and TRBJ2-2, is DARVTQTPRHKVTEMGQEVTMRCQPILGHNTVFWYRQTMMQGLELLAYFRNRAPLDDSGMPKDRFSAEMPDATLATLKIQPSEPRDSAVYFCASGSGRDGELFFGEGSRLTVL.

The genes are TRBV3-1 (or the pseudogene TRBV3-2) and TRBJ1-4, with 7 bases aligning to TRBD1. Germline CDR1 and CDR2: LGHDT and YNNKEL (reference sequence). After removal of 4 bases from V and 4 bases from J, the junction contained 6 bases not matched to a gene. The CDR3 loop spans 15 amino acids. The CDR3 loop reads CASSPGTVDNEKLFF. The CDR3 DNA follows: TGTGCCAGCAGCCCGGGGACAGTAGATAATGAAAAACTGTTTTTT.

The chain is built from TRBV4-3 and TRBJ1-5; 7 nucleotides agree with TRBD1. J gave up 4 bases and V 5 bases, and 5 bases lay outside the gene matches. The CDR3 consists of 14 residues. The germline gives CDR1 LGHNA, CDR2 YSLEER. The CDR3, as DNA: TGCGCCAGCAGCGACCGACAGGGAAATCAGCCCCAGCATTTT. As protein: CASSDRQGNQPQHF.

V and J are TRBV6-5 and TRBJ1-5; tentative D call: TRBD1 (5 bases). Trimming removed 6 bases at V and 0 bases at J, with 9 bases between. The CDR3 length is 14 residues. Germline CDR1 is MNHEY and CDR2 is SVGAGI. The CDR3 region is CASSRGDSNQPQHF. DNA of the CDR3: TGTGCCAGCAGCCGGGGGGATAGCAATCAGCCCCAGCATTTT.

The CDR3 sequence is CASSEATGDDSPLHF. DNA for the CDR3: TGTGCCAGCAGTGAGGCTACAGGGGACGATTCACCCCTCCACTTT. V usage is TRBV6-4 and J usage is TRBJ1-6; TRBD1 agrees at 7 bases. There are 15 residues in the CDR3. Germline values: CDR1 MRHNA, CDR2 SNTAGT. With 3 bases clipped from V and 8 bases from J, the junction kept 7 bases outside the gene matches.

This sequence joins TRBV5-1 and TRBJ2-7; D is perhaps TRBD1 (5 bases). Trimming removed 5 bases at V and 4 bases at J, with 13 bases between. The CDR3 is made up of 13 amino acids. The germline V gene has CDR1 SGHRS and CDR2 YFSETQ. This chain's CDR3 is CASSFEQAYEQYF. The CDR3 DNA follows: TGCGCCAGCAGTTTCGAACAGGCTTACGAGCAGTACTTC. Drawing the rest from reference TRBV5-1 and TRBJ2-7, the complete variable domain is KAGVTQTPRYLIKTRGQQVTLSCSPISGHRSVSWYQQTPGQGLQFLFEYFSETQRNKGNFPGRFSGRQFSNSRSEMNVSTLELGDSALYLCASSFEQAYEQYFGPGTRLTVT.

The chain links TRBV30 to TRBJ1-5; no firm D call. V lost 2 bases, J lost 7 bases, and 12 bases lay in between. This CDR3 is built from 13 residues. Germline-derived CDR1 and CDR2 are GTSNPN and SVGIG (reference sequence). CDR3 in amino acids: CAWSHRVLQPQHF. Here the CDR3 DNA reads TGTGCCTGGAGTCATAGAGTGTTACAGCCCCAGCATTTT. Full variable domain (remainder filled in from reference TRBV30 and TRBJ1-5): SQTIHQWPATLVQPVGSPLSLECTVEGTSNPNLYWYRQAAGRGLQLLFYSVGIGQISSEVPQNLSASRPQDRQFILSSKKLLLSDSGFYLCAWSHRVLQPQHFGDGTRLSIL.